Listed below are T cell receptor beta chains from one sample, sequenced in a study of identical twins. MiXCR, applied by TCRdb to the 5' RACE reads, yields one record per CDR3 protein. Here the sample spans hundreds of thousands of distinct CDR3 sequences, over 5% being singletons. Specimen: naive T cells sorted from blood. The receptor source for this set is a man between 18 and 29 years old in good health. Each CDR3 is given with its conserved first and last residue. Each record gives: J gene, D gene, V gene, clone size, CDR3 protein, CDR3 DNA. The D gene is left open where the match is weak. Not every row has a clone size; where given, it reads once, few, many or a size class.

j_call: TRBJ2-3
d_call: -
v_call: TRBV20-1
clone_size: many
cdr3_aa: CTPRVEGPDTQYF
cdr3_nt: TGCACCCCACGCGTTGAGGGCCCAGATACGCAGTATTTT

j_call: TRBJ2-5
d_call: -
v_call: TRBV20-1
clone_size: many
cdr3_aa: CSAPVSLQETQYF
cdr3_nt: TGCAGTGCTCCGGTGTCGTTGCAAGAGACCCAGTACTTC

j_call: TRBJ1-5
d_call: TRBD1
v_call: TRBV20-1
clone_size: -
cdr3_aa: CSATLQGVLNQPQHF
cdr3_nt: TGCAGTGCTACCTTACAGGGGGTTTTGAATCAGCCCCAGCATTTT

j_call: TRBJ2-3
d_call: -
v_call: TRBV20-1
clone_size: many
cdr3_aa: CSASFRTAWGTDTQYF
cdr3_nt: TGCAGTGCTAGTTTTCGTACGGCTTGGGGCACAGATACGCAGTATTTT

j_call: TRBJ2-1
d_call: TRBD2
v_call: TRBV27
clone_size: many
cdr3_aa: CASSGTSINEQFF
cdr3_nt: TGTGCCAGCAGTGGGACTAGTATCAATGAGCAGTTCTTC

j_call: TRBJ2-7
d_call: -
v_call: TRBV7-9
clone_size: few
cdr3_aa: CASSPKDNYEQYF
cdr3_nt: TGTGCCAGCAGCCCAAAGGATAATTACGAGCAGTACTTC

j_call: TRBJ2-3
d_call: TRBD2
v_call: TRBV4-3
clone_size: many
cdr3_aa: CASRPSGRRTDTQYF
cdr3_nt: TGCGCCAGCAGACCTAGCGGGAGAAGGACAGATACGCAGTATTTT

j_call: TRBJ2-7
d_call: -
v_call: TRBV25-1
clone_size: many
cdr3_aa: CASSPLWGRYEQYF
cdr3_nt: TGTGCCAGCAGCCCCCTCTGGGGGAGGTACGAGCAGTACTTC

j_call: TRBJ1-2
d_call: -
v_call: TRBV20-1
clone_size: -
cdr3_aa: CSAPMGVGAGYTF
cdr3_nt: TGCAGTGCTCCAATGGGGGTGGGGGCTGGCTACACCTTC

j_call: TRBJ2-1
d_call: -
v_call: TRBV20-1
clone_size: many
cdr3_aa: CSAGGQGSFLYEQFF
cdr3_nt: TGCAGTGCTGGGGGGCAGGGGTCCTTTTTGTATGAGCAGTTCTTC

j_call: TRBJ1-2
d_call: -
v_call: TRBV21-1
clone_size: -
cdr3_aa: CASNDRDRGTGPSNYGYTF
cdr3_nt: TGTGCCAGCAACGACCGGGACAGGGGTACCGGCCCCTCTAACTATGGCTACACCTTC

j_call: TRBJ2-7
d_call: -
v_call: TRBV5-1
clone_size: many
cdr3_aa: CASSLALGAYEQYF
cdr3_nt: TGCGCCAGCAGCTTGGCCTTGGGAGCCTACGAGCAGTACTTC

j_call: TRBJ1-1
d_call: TRBD1
v_call: TRBV29-1
clone_size: few
cdr3_aa: CSVRDRGNANTEAFF
cdr3_nt: TGCAGCGTTCGGGACAGGGGAAACGCGAACACTGAAGCTTTCTTT

j_call: TRBJ2-4
d_call: -
v_call: TRBV5-6
clone_size: -
cdr3_aa: CASSFDGIQYF
cdr3_nt: TGTGCCAGCAGCTTTGACGGTATTCAGTACTTC

j_call: TRBJ2-1
d_call: -
v_call: TRBV7-8
clone_size: many
cdr3_aa: CASSPRTDDDEQFF
cdr3_nt: TGTGCCAGCAGCCCACGGACTGACGACGATGAGCAGTTCTTC

j_call: TRBJ2-1
d_call: -
v_call: TRBV29-1
clone_size: many
cdr3_aa: CSAQSSEQFF
cdr3_nt: TGCAGCGCACAATCCAGTGAGCAGTTCTTC

j_call: TRBJ1-6
d_call: -
v_call: TRBV12-3/TRBV12-4
clone_size: many
cdr3_aa: CASSLARGNSPLHF
cdr3_nt: TGTGCCAGCAGTTTAGCTCGGGGTAATTCACCCCTCCACTTT

j_call: TRBJ2-1
d_call: -
v_call: TRBV7-9
clone_size: many
cdr3_aa: CASSLRGSAYNEQFF
cdr3_nt: TGTGCCAGCAGCTTAAGAGGGAGCGCCTACAATGAGCAGTTCTTC

j_call: TRBJ2-5
d_call: -
v_call: TRBV29-1
clone_size: many
cdr3_aa: CSVDLRVQETQYF
cdr3_nt: TGCAGCGTTGATCTGCGGGTCCAAGAGACCCAGTACTTC

j_call: TRBJ2-2
d_call: -
v_call: TRBV15
clone_size: many
cdr3_aa: CATSGTGTAITGELFF
cdr3_nt: TGTGCCACCAGCGGAACTGGGACGGCGATCACCGGGGAGCTGTTTTTT

j_call: TRBJ2-7
d_call: -
v_call: TRBV5-1
clone_size: many
cdr3_aa: CASKSAHYEQYF
cdr3_nt: TGCGCCAGCAAAAGCGCGCACTACGAGCAGTACTTC

j_call: TRBJ2-2
d_call: -
v_call: TRBV9
clone_size: many
cdr3_aa: CASSVAPVGGPLTGELFF
cdr3_nt: TGTGCCAGCAGCGTAGCTCCCGTCGGGGGCCCACTCACCGGGGAGCTGTTTTTT

j_call: TRBJ2-3
d_call: -
v_call: TRBV7-9
clone_size: -
cdr3_aa: CASSLYTRPVTDTQYF
cdr3_nt: TGTGCCAGCAGCTTGTATACTAGACCGGTTACAGATACGCAGTATTTT

j_call: TRBJ1-5
d_call: -
v_call: TRBV7-9
clone_size: many
cdr3_aa: CASSSLGVDQPQHF
cdr3_nt: TGTGCCAGCAGCTCCTTGGGGGTGGATCAGCCCCAGCATTTT

j_call: TRBJ1-1
d_call: -
v_call: TRBV7-2
clone_size: few
cdr3_aa: CASSQGTGLAFF
cdr3_nt: TGTGCCAGCAGCCAGGGTACAGGGCTGGCTTTCTTT

j_call: TRBJ2-1
d_call: TRBD2
v_call: TRBV15
clone_size: few
cdr3_aa: CATSIRGGGRADEQFF
cdr3_nt: TGTGCCACCAGCATAAGGGGTGGCGGGAGGGCCGATGAGCAGTTCTTC

j_call: TRBJ1-2
d_call: -
v_call: TRBV3-1
clone_size: few
cdr3_aa: CASSQPRLSGDGYTF
cdr3_nt: TGTGCCAGCAGCCAACCTCGACTCTCCGGGGATGGCTACACCTTC

j_call: TRBJ1-1
d_call: TRBD1
v_call: TRBV25-1
clone_size: many
cdr3_aa: CASRSTGFDTEAFF
cdr3_nt: TGTGCCAGCAGGTCGACAGGGTTTGACACTGAAGCTTTCTTT

j_call: TRBJ2-2
d_call: -
v_call: TRBV5-1
clone_size: -
cdr3_aa: CASSLVERNTGELFF
cdr3_nt: TGCGCCAGCAGCTTGGTCGAGCGGAACACCGGGGAGCTGTTTTTT

j_call: TRBJ2-1
d_call: -
v_call: TRBV5-1
clone_size: many
cdr3_aa: CASSPPRGREDNEQFF
cdr3_nt: TGCGCCAGCAGCCCCCCCCGAGGGAGAGAGGACAATGAGCAGTTCTTC

j_call: TRBJ2-7
d_call: TRBD2
v_call: TRBV20-1
clone_size: many
cdr3_aa: CSASGRAVYEQYF
cdr3_nt: TGCAGTGCTAGCGGGAGGGCCGTCTACGAGCAGTACTTC

j_call: TRBJ2-6
d_call: -
v_call: TRBV3-1
clone_size: -
cdr3_aa: CASSQQVLAGANVLTF
cdr3_nt: TGTGCCAGCAGCCAACAGGTCCTCGCCGGGGCCAACGTCCTGACTTTC

j_call: TRBJ2-7
d_call: -
v_call: TRBV10-3
clone_size: many
cdr3_aa: CAIKPTGGFPYEQYF
cdr3_nt: TGTGCCATCAAACCGACAGGCGGGTTTCCCTACGAGCAGTACTTC

j_call: TRBJ2-5
d_call: -
v_call: TRBV5-1
clone_size: -
cdr3_aa: CASSAGLNQETQYF
cdr3_nt: TGCGCCAGCAGCGCCGGACTTAACCAAGAGACCCAGTACTTC

j_call: TRBJ1-1
d_call: TRBD1
v_call: TRBV9
clone_size: -
cdr3_aa: CASSVAGQGATGVNTEAFF
cdr3_nt: TGTGCCAGCAGCGTAGCGGGACAGGGGGCGACTGGGGTGAACACTGAAGCTTTCTTT

j_call: TRBJ2-2
d_call: -
v_call: TRBV4-2
clone_size: -
cdr3_aa: CASSHLPPGLDTGELFF
cdr3_nt: TGTGCCAGCAGCCATTTGCCTCCGGGACTTGACACCGGGGAGCTGTTTTTT

j_call: TRBJ2-3
d_call: TRBD1
v_call: TRBV25-1
clone_size: many
cdr3_aa: CASSEFKGGGQYF
cdr3_nt: TGTGCCAGCAGTGAATTCAAAGGGGGCGGGCAGTATTTT

j_call: TRBJ2-1
d_call: TRBD2
v_call: TRBV12-3/TRBV12-4
clone_size: many
cdr3_aa: CASGRTSNNEQFF
cdr3_nt: TGTGCCAGCGGGAGGACTAGCAACAATGAGCAGTTCTTC

j_call: TRBJ2-7
d_call: -
v_call: TRBV9
clone_size: many
cdr3_aa: CASSVEADLSYEQYF
cdr3_nt: TGTGCCAGCAGCGTAGAAGCGGATCTCTCCTACGAGCAGTACTTC

j_call: TRBJ2-3
d_call: -
v_call: TRBV18
clone_size: many
cdr3_aa: CASSPPSSTDTQYF
cdr3_nt: TGCGCCAGCAGCCCCCCTTCGAGCACAGATACGCAGTATTTT

j_call: TRBJ2-5
d_call: TRBD2
v_call: TRBV11-1
clone_size: few
cdr3_aa: CASSLATPGLAAETQYF
cdr3_nt: TGTGCCAGCAGCTTAGCGACTCCGGGACTAGCGGCGGAGACCCAGTACTTC

j_call: TRBJ2-3
d_call: -
v_call: TRBV12-3/TRBV12-4
clone_size: many
cdr3_aa: CASSFSGTIDTQYF
cdr3_nt: TGTGCCAGCAGTTTTTCGGGTACAATAGATACGCAGTATTTT

j_call: TRBJ2-1
d_call: TRBD2
v_call: TRBV5-1
clone_size: few
cdr3_aa: CASKSRGGQSYNEQFF
cdr3_nt: TGCGCCAGCAAATCTCGGGGGGGACAATCTTACAATGAGCAGTTCTTC

j_call: TRBJ1-2
d_call: -
v_call: TRBV9
clone_size: many
cdr3_aa: CASSADSNYGYTF
cdr3_nt: TGTGCCAGCAGCGCCGACAGTAACTATGGCTACACCTTC

j_call: TRBJ2-3
d_call: -
v_call: TRBV10-3
clone_size: many
cdr3_aa: CAISALGRPDTQYF
cdr3_nt: TGTGCCATCAGTGCATTAGGTCGCCCAGATACGCAGTATTTT